This TCR beta chain is from a study of technical replicates of blood from a handful of donors. The CDR3 sequence is 14 residues long. Trimming cost V 4 bases and J 7 bases; bases outside gene matches: 6. In germline, CDR1 is MDHEN, CDR2 SYDVKM. Profiled with immunoSEQ multiplex PCR; TCRdb holds only in-frame clones, not every one. The sample lists tens of thousands of clones, about 94% occurring once. This chain links TRBV28 with TRBJ1-5; TRBD1 matches at 8 bases. Sequencing used T cells isolated from PBMCs. The receptor comes from a human donor in good health. CDR3 loop: CASSSPQGGQPQHF. Here the CDR3 DNA reads TGTGCCAGCAGTTCCCCACAGGGGGGGCAGCCCCAGCATTTT.